The entry that follows covers one T cell receptor (beta chain) sequence. These data are taken from a study of blood T cell repertoires in COVID-19. Whole-study context: Sites across the United States, Italy and Spain contributed samples from acute and convalescent COVID-19. Sample material is recorded as cDNA or gDNA derived from T cells, B-cell-depleted T cells, or PBMCs.

Authors' data handling: For nucleated cells, counts were estimated from reference gene primer amplification. The assay was immunoSEQ multiplex PCR, and TCRdb's table has in-frame clones only and misses some. V, J and clone size are those of that table, while D and trimming were read from the DNA. Among 21,000 or so clones listed, approximately 91% were seen once. The V gene end was trimmed by 6 bases and the J gene end by 6 bases; junction bases not matched to a gene: 12. The V gene's germline CDR1 is MNHNY and CDR2 SVGAGI (reference sequence). CDR3 length: 16 amino acids. This receptor was taken from a human donor in a cohort sampled during active COVID-19. The donor label of this sample is uncertain. The source material was peripheral blood. The rearrangement joins TRBV6-6 to TRBJ2-2; 8 bases fit TRBD1. The CDR3: CASRRPDRAWSGELFF. In DNA, the CDR3 is TGTGCCAGCAGAAGGCCGGACAGGGCTTGGTCCGGGGAGCTGTTTTTT.